The rows below give T cell receptor beta chains drawn from one sample of a study of T cell responses to AZD1222 COVID-19 vaccine. Measured with immunoSEQ multiplex PCR; TCRdb has only the in-frame clones, and not every one. The table shows about 92,000 clones, with approximately 90% occurring only once. The sequencing here drew on peripheral blood, taken on day 0 of AZD1222 vaccination. The receptors stem from an adult in good health. Each CDR3 is given with its conserved first and last residue. Fields, in order: CDR3 DNA, CDR3 protein, D gene, V gene, J gene, clone size. The D gene is left open where the match is weak. Some rows have no size entry. The others give once, few or many, or a class for an expanded clone.

CDR3nt: TGTGCCAGCAGCTCCCACCGTGGGGGGGGTGAGCAGTTCTTC
CDR3aa: CASSSHRGGGEQFF
d_gene: TRBD2
v_gene: TRBV7-9
j_gene: TRBJ2-1
abundance: -

CDR3nt: TGTGCCAGCAGTTTTCGGCAGGGGAGCAATCAGCCCCAGCATTTT
CDR3aa: CASSFRQGSNQPQHF
d_gene: -
v_gene: TRBV6-2/TRBV6-3
j_gene: TRBJ1-5
abundance: -

CDR3nt: TGTGCCAGCAGCACGCAGACTAGCGGGGGGGCCCAAAACATTCAGTACTTC
CDR3aa: CASSTQTSGGAQNIQYF
d_gene: TRBD2
v_gene: TRBV7-2
j_gene: TRBJ2-4
abundance: -

CDR3nt: TGTGCCAGCAGTTTACGTTTGGGGACGGAGAGCTCCTACAATGAGCAGTTCTTC
CDR3aa: CASSLRLGTESSYNEQFF
d_gene: -
v_gene: TRBV28
j_gene: TRBJ2-1
abundance: -

CDR3nt: TGTGCCAGCAGCAACACCGGGACGTTGAAGACCTACGAGCAGTACTTC
CDR3aa: CASSNTGTLKTYEQYF
d_gene: -
v_gene: TRBV7-2
j_gene: TRBJ2-7
abundance: -

CDR3nt: TGTGCCAGTAGTATAGACGGGGGCCCCGATAATTCACCCCTCCACTTT
CDR3aa: CASSIDGGPDNSPLHF
d_gene: -
v_gene: TRBV19
j_gene: TRBJ1-6
abundance: -

CDR3nt: TGTGCCAGTAGTCAATCTTACGAGCAGTACTTC
CDR3aa: CASSQSYEQYF
d_gene: -
v_gene: TRBV19
j_gene: TRBJ2-7
abundance: -

CDR3nt: TGTGCCAGCAGCGAGGGACACCTTGACGAGCAGTACTTC
CDR3aa: CASSEGHLDEQYF
d_gene: -
v_gene: TRBV7-2
j_gene: TRBJ2-7
abundance: once

CDR3nt: TGTGCCAGTAGGCAGGGGCAGGGGGATTCACCCCTCCACTTT
CDR3aa: CASRQGQGDSPLHF
d_gene: TRBD1
v_gene: TRBV19
j_gene: TRBJ1-6
abundance: -

CDR3nt: TGTGCCAGCAGTGAAGCGGGACAGGGAATCGGGTCGGAGACCCAGTACTTC
CDR3aa: CASSEAGQGIGSETQYF
d_gene: TRBD1
v_gene: TRBV2
j_gene: TRBJ2-5
abundance: -

CDR3nt: TGCGCCAGCAGCTACCAACAGGGAACAGGAGAGACCCAGTACTTC
CDR3aa: CASSYQQGTGETQYF
d_gene: -
v_gene: TRBV5-1
j_gene: TRBJ2-5
abundance: -

CDR3nt: TGTGCCAGCAGCTTAAAGCCGCCGGGGGGACAGGGTTACAATGAGCAGTTCTTC
CDR3aa: CASSLKPPGGQGYNEQFF
d_gene: TRBD1
v_gene: TRBV7-3
j_gene: TRBJ2-1
abundance: -

CDR3nt: TGTGCCAGCAGTAAAGACAGCGCCGAGCAGTTCTTC
CDR3aa: CASSKDSAEQFF
d_gene: -
v_gene: TRBV2
j_gene: TRBJ2-1
abundance: once

CDR3nt: TGTGCCAGCACACGGCGGGGGACAACAGATACGCAGTATTTT
CDR3aa: CASTRRGTTDTQYF
d_gene: -
v_gene: TRBV3-1/TRBV3-2
j_gene: TRBJ2-3
abundance: -

CDR3nt: TGTGCCAGCAGCCAAGTGGGGCAGGGGAGGTCCTACGAGCAGTACTTC
CDR3aa: CASSQVGQGRSYEQYF
d_gene: -
v_gene: TRBV3-1/TRBV3-2
j_gene: TRBJ2-7
abundance: -

CDR3nt: TGTGCCAGCAGCTTGAGCGGGGGCCGCGAGCAGTACTTC
CDR3aa: CASSLSGGREQYF
d_gene: TRBD2
v_gene: TRBV7-2
j_gene: TRBJ2-7
abundance: once

CDR3nt: TGTGCCAGTAGCAGCAGCTCTGGGGCCAACGTCCTGACTTTC
CDR3aa: CASSSSSGANVLTF
d_gene: -
v_gene: TRBV19
j_gene: TRBJ2-6
abundance: -

CDR3nt: TGTGCCAGCAGCTTAGGGTTGGGCAGGGGTACTGAAAAACTGTTTTTT
CDR3aa: CASSLGLGRGTEKLFF
d_gene: -
v_gene: TRBV7-9
j_gene: TRBJ1-4
abundance: -

CDR3nt: TGTGCCAGTAAAGCAGACCCTCCTAACTATGGCTACACCTTC
CDR3aa: CASKADPPNYGYTF
d_gene: -
v_gene: TRBV19
j_gene: TRBJ1-2
abundance: -

CDR3nt: TGCGCCAGCAGCTGGGACAGGGGTCAGGATTATGGCTACACCTTC
CDR3aa: CASSWDRGQDYGYTF
d_gene: TRBD1
v_gene: TRBV5-1
j_gene: TRBJ1-2
abundance: -

CDR3nt: TGTGCCAGTAGGGGAGGACTAGCGGGGGGTCCGTACAATGAGCAGTTCTTC
CDR3aa: CASRGGLAGGPYNEQFF
d_gene: TRBD2
v_gene: TRBV19
j_gene: TRBJ2-1
abundance: -

CDR3nt: TGCAGTGCTAGTCCTCAAGAGACCCAGTACTTC
CDR3aa: CSASPQETQYF
d_gene: -
v_gene: TRBV20-1
j_gene: TRBJ2-5
abundance: -

CDR3nt: TGTGCCAGCAGTGAACCAGGGCCTGAAGCTTTCTTT
CDR3aa: CASSEPGPEAFF
d_gene: -
v_gene: TRBV6-1
j_gene: TRBJ1-1
abundance: -

CDR3nt: TGCAGCGTTGCTCTGGGTTCTCATGGAAACACCATATATTTT
CDR3aa: CSVALGSHGNTIYF
d_gene: -
v_gene: TRBV29-1
j_gene: TRBJ1-3
abundance: -

CDR3nt: TGTGCCAGCAGCTTAGTGGCAGGGTCGTACACCGGGGAGCTGTTTTTT
CDR3aa: CASSLVAGSYTGELFF
d_gene: -
v_gene: TRBV7-2
j_gene: TRBJ2-2
abundance: -

CDR3nt: TGTGCCAGCAGTTCTACCGGGACAGGGGTCTACGAGCAGTACTTC
CDR3aa: CASSSTGTGVYEQYF
d_gene: TRBD1
v_gene: TRBV7-9
j_gene: TRBJ2-7
abundance: -

CDR3nt: TGTGCCAGCAGCCTGCGACGCGGGGACATGAGCTCCTACAATGAGCAGTTCTTC
CDR3aa: CASSLRRGDMSSYNEQFF
d_gene: -
v_gene: TRBV7-2
j_gene: TRBJ2-1
abundance: -

CDR3nt: TGTGCCAGCTCACCACAGGGATCTCCCTTGGAGGGTACGCAGTATTTT
CDR3aa: CASSPQGSPLEGTQYF
d_gene: -
v_gene: TRBV18
j_gene: TRBJ2-3
abundance: -

CDR3nt: TGTGCCAGCAGCGTAGAAGGGGGCCGTGAGACCCAGTACTTC
CDR3aa: CASSVEGGRETQYF
d_gene: TRBD1
v_gene: TRBV9
j_gene: TRBJ2-5
abundance: -

CDR3nt: TGTGCCACCAGTGATGGGACTAGCGGGGCGGTAGATACGCAGTATTTT
CDR3aa: CATSDGTSGAVDTQYF
d_gene: TRBD2
v_gene: TRBV24-1
j_gene: TRBJ2-3
abundance: -

CDR3nt: TGCGCCAGCAGCCAAGATCGTGGTGTCACCGGGGAGCTGTTTTTT
CDR3aa: CASSQDRGVTGELFF
d_gene: -
v_gene: TRBV4-1
j_gene: TRBJ2-2
abundance: -

CDR3nt: TGTGCCAGCAGCCGCAACGGGGATTGGGGAAACACCATATATTTT
CDR3aa: CASSRNGDWGNTIYF
d_gene: -
v_gene: TRBV5-4
j_gene: TRBJ1-3
abundance: -

CDR3nt: TGTGCCAGCAGTGATAGCCTGGGCAATCAGCCCCAGCATTTT
CDR3aa: CASSDSLGNQPQHF
d_gene: -
v_gene: TRBV6-1
j_gene: TRBJ1-5
abundance: -

CDR3nt: TGTGCCAGCAGCTTACTGGCAGGGGTCTACGAGCAGTACTTC
CDR3aa: CASSLLAGVYEQYF
d_gene: -
v_gene: TRBV7-8
j_gene: TRBJ2-7
abundance: -

CDR3nt: TGTGCCAGCAGCTTAGCGCTGGGGCAAAACAATCAGCCCCAGCATTTT
CDR3aa: CASSLALGQNNQPQHF
d_gene: -
v_gene: TRBV7-8
j_gene: TRBJ1-5
abundance: -

CDR3nt: TGTGCCAGGAGAAGCCTAGCGGGGGGCCCGGATACGCAGTATTTT
CDR3aa: CARRSLAGGPDTQYF
d_gene: TRBD2
v_gene: TRBV2
j_gene: TRBJ2-3
abundance: -

CDR3nt: TGTGCCAGCAGCTTAGACGCGGGGGCTACTGAAGCTTTCTTT
CDR3aa: CASSLDAGATEAFF
d_gene: -
v_gene: TRBV11-2
j_gene: TRBJ1-1
abundance: -

CDR3nt: TGTGCCAGCAGCCAAGCTTATAATCAGCCCCAGCATTTT
CDR3aa: CASSQAYNQPQHF
d_gene: -
v_gene: TRBV3-1/TRBV3-2
j_gene: TRBJ1-5
abundance: -

CDR3nt: TGTGCCAGCAGTGTGGGTTCGCAAGAGACCCAGTACTTC
CDR3aa: CASSVGSQETQYF
d_gene: -
v_gene: TRBV11-2
j_gene: TRBJ2-5
abundance: -

CDR3nt: TGTGCCAGCAGCGTAGAGACTAGCGGGATCGGCGAGCAGTACTTC
CDR3aa: CASSVETSGIGEQYF
d_gene: TRBD2
v_gene: TRBV9
j_gene: TRBJ2-7
abundance: few

CDR3nt: TGCGCCAGCAGCCAGCCGACAGGGGGCTTTGGCTACACCTTC
CDR3aa: CASSQPTGGFGYTF
d_gene: TRBD1
v_gene: TRBV4-1
j_gene: TRBJ1-2
abundance: -

CDR3nt: TGTGCCAGCAGCTTAGCAGGGACCTACGAGCAGTACTTC
CDR3aa: CASSLAGTYEQYF
d_gene: -
v_gene: TRBV7-2
j_gene: TRBJ2-7
abundance: -

CDR3nt: TGCGCCAGCAGCTGGGGACAGGGTGGGGAACCCCTCCACTTT
CDR3aa: CASSWGQGGEPLHF
d_gene: TRBD1
v_gene: TRBV5-1
j_gene: TRBJ1-6
abundance: -

CDR3nt: TGTGCCAGCAGAGACAGGAACTCTGGGGCCAACGTCCTGACTTTC
CDR3aa: CASRDRNSGANVLTF
d_gene: -
v_gene: TRBV27
j_gene: TRBJ2-6
abundance: -

CDR3nt: TGTGCCAGTAGTACCACCGGCGTCCAAGAGACCCAGTACTTC
CDR3aa: CASSTTGVQETQYF
d_gene: -
v_gene: TRBV19
j_gene: TRBJ2-5
abundance: -

CDR3nt: TGTGCCAGCAGCGGGCCCGGCCCCAATCAGCCCCAGCATTTT
CDR3aa: CASSGPGPNQPQHF
d_gene: -
v_gene: TRBV7-9
j_gene: TRBJ1-5
abundance: -

CDR3nt: TGTGCCAGTACCCTCCCCGCGGCGGGCTATGGCTACACCTTC
CDR3aa: CASTLPAAGYGYTF
d_gene: -
v_gene: TRBV19
j_gene: TRBJ1-2
abundance: -